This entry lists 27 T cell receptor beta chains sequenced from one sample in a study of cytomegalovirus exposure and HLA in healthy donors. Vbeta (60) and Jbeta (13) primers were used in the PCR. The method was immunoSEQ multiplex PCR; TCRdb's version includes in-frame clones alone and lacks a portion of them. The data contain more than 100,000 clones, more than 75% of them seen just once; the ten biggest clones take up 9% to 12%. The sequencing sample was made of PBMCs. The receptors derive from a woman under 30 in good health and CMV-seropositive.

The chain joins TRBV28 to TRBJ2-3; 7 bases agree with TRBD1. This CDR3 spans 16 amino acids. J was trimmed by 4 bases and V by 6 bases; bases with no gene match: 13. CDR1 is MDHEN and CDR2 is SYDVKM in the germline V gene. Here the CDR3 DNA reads TGTGCCAGCAGGAGATGGACAGGTTCTGCTCCAGATACGCAGTATTTT. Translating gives CASRRWTGSAPDTQYF.

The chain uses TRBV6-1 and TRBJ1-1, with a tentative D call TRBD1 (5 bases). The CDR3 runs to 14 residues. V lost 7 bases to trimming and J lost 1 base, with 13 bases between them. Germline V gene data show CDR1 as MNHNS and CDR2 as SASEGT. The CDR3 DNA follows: TGTGCCAGCAACCCCACAGGTTCGAACACTGAAGCTTTCTTT. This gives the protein CASNPTGSNTEAFF.

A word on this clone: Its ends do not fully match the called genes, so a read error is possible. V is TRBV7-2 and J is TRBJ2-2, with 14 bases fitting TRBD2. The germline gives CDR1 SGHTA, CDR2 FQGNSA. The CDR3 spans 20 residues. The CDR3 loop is CASRLAAGTSGSWATGELFF. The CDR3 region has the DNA TGTGCCAGCAGATTAGCGGCCGGGACTAGCGGGAGTTGGGCCACCGGGGAGCTGTTTTTT.

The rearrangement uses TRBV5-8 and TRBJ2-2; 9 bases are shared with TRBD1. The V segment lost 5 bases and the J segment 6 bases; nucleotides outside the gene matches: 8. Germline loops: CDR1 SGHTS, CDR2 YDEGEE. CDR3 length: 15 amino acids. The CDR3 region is CASSLNRGRPGELFF. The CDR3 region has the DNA TGTGCCAGCAGTCTAAACAGGGGGCGCCCCGGGGAGCTGTTTTTT. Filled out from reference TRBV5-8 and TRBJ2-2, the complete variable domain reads EAGVTQSPTHLIKTRGQQATLRCSPISGHTSVYWYQQALGLGLQFLLWYDEGEERNRGNFPPRFSGRQFPNYSSELNVNALELEDSALYLCASSLNRGRPGELFFGEGSRLTVL.

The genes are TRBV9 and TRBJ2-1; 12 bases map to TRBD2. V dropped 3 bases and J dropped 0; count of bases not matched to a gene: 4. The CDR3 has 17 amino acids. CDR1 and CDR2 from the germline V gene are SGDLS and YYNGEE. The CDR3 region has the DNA TGTGCCAGCAGCGCCCCGACTAGCGGGAGCTCCTACAATGAGCAGTTCTTC. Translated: CASSAPTSGSSYNEQFF. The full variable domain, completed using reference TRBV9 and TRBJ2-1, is DSGVTQTPKHLITATGQRVTLRCSPRSGDLSVYWYQQSLDQGLQFLIQYYNGEERAKGNILERFSAQQFPDLHSELNLSSLELGDSALYFCASSAPTSGSSYNEQFFGPGTRLTVL.

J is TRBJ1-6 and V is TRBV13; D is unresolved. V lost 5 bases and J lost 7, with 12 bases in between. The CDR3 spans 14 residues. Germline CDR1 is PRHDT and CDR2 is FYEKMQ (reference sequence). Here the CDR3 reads CASSATEGNSPLHF. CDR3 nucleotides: TGTGCCAGCAGCGCCACAGAGGGAAATTCACCCCTCCACTTT. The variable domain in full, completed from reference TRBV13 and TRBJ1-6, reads AAGVIQSPRHLIKEKRETATLKCYPIPRHDTVYWYQQGPGQDPQFLISFYEKMQSDKGSIPDRFSAQQFSDYHSELNMSSLELGDSALYFCASSATEGNSPLHFGNGTRLTVT.

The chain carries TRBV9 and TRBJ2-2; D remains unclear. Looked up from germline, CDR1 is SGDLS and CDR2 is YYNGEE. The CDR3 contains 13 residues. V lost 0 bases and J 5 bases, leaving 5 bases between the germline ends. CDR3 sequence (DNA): TGTGCCAGCAGCGTAGGTCTTACCGGGGAGCTGTTTTTT. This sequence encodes CASSVGLTGELFF. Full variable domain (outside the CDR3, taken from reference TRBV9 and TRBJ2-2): DSGVTQTPKHLITATGQRVTLRCSPRSGDLSVYWYQQSLDQGLQFLIQYYNGEERAKGNILERFSAQQFPDLHSELNLSSLELGDSALYFCASSVGLTGELFFGEGSRLTVL.

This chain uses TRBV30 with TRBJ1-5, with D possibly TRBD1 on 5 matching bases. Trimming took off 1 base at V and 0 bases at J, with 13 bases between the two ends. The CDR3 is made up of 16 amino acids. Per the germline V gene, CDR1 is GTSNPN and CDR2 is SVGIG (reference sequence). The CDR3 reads CAWSEGQGHSNQPQHF. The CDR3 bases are TGTGCCTGGAGTGAGGGGCAGGGCCATAGCAATCAGCCCCAGCATTTT. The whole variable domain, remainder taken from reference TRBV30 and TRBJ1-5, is SQTIHQWPATLVQPVGSPLSLECTVEGTSNPNLYWYRQAAGRGLQLLFYSVGIGQISSEVPQNLSASRPQDRQFILSSKKLLLSDSGFYLCAWSEGQGHSNQPQHFGDGTRLSIL.

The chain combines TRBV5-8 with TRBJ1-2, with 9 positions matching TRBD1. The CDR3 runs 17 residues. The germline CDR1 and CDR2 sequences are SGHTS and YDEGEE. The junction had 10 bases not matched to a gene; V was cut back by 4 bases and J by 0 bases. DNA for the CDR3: TGTGCCAGCAGCATCGGGACAGGGAACCCCGCTAACTATGGCTACACCTTC. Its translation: CASSIGTGNPANYGYTF.

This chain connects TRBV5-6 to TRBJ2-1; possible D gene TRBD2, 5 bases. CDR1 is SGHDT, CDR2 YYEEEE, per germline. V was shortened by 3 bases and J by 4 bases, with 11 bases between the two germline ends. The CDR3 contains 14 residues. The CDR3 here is CASSSRGWYNEQFF. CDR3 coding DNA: TGTGCCAGCAGCTCCCGCGGGTGGTACAATGAGCAGTTCTTC.

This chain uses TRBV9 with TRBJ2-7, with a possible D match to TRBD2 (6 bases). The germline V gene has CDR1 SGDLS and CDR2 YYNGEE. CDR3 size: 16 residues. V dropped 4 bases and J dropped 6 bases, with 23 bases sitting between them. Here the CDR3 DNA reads TGTGCCAGCAGCCCTTCCCGACTAGTGGTTCAACCCGAGCAGTACTTC. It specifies CASSPSRLVVQPEQYF.

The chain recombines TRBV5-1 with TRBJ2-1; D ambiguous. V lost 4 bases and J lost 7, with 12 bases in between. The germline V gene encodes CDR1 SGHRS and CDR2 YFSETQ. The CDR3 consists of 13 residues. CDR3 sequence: CASSLEVPNEQFF. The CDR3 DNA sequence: TGCGCCAGCAGCCTAGAAGTCCCTAATGAGCAGTTCTTC.

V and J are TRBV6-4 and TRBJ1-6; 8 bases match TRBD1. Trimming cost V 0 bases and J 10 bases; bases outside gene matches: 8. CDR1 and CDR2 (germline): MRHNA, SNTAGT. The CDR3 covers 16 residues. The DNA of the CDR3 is TGTGCCAGCAGTGACTCCAGTGACAGGGGCGCGTCACCCCTCCACTTT. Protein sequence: CASSDSSDRGASPLHF.

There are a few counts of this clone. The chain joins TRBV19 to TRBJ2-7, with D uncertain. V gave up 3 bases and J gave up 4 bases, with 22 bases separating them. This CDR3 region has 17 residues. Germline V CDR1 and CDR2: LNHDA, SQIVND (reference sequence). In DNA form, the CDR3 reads TGTGCCAGTAGTATTTTACAGAGCCAGTTCCTCTATTACGAGCAGTACTTC. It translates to CASSILQSQFLYYEQYF. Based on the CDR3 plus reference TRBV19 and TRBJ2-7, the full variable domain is DGGITQSPKYLFRKEGQNVTLSCEQNLNHDAMYWYRQDPGQGLRLIYYSQIVNDFQKGDIAEGYSVSREKKESFPLTVTSAQKNPTAFYLCASSILQSQFLYYEQYFGPGTRLTVT.

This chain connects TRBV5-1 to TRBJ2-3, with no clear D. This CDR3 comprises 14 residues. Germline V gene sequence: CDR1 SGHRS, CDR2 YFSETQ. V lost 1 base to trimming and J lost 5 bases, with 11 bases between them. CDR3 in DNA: TGCGCCAGCAGCTTGCCAAGTTCTAAAGATACGCAGTATTTT. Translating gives CASSLPSSKDTQYF.

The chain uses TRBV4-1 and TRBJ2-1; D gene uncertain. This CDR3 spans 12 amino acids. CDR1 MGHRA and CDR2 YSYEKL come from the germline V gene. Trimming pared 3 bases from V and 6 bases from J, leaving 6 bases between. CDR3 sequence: CASSQFSNEQFF. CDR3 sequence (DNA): TGCGCCAGCAGCCAGTTTAGCAATGAGCAGTTCTTC.

This chain's CDR3 is CASSPSSLFRDRGANYEQYF. The CDR3 nucleotides read TGCGCCAGCAGCCCCTCCAGCCTATTCCGGGACAGGGGCGCTAACTACGAGCAGTACTTC. The chain has TRBV5-1 and TRBJ2-7, with 10 bases aligning to TRBD1. J gave up 3 bases and V 4 bases, and 22 bases lay outside the gene matches. Germline CDR1 is SGHRS and CDR2 is YFSETQ. The CDR3 covers 20 residues. Variable domain in full (rest from reference TRBV5-1 and TRBJ2-7): KAGVTQTPRYLIKTRGQQVTLSCSPISGHRSVSWYQQTPGQGLQFLFEYFSETQRNKGNFPGRFSGRQFSNSRSEMNVSTLELGDSALYLCASSPSSLFRDRGANYEQYFGPGTRLTVT.

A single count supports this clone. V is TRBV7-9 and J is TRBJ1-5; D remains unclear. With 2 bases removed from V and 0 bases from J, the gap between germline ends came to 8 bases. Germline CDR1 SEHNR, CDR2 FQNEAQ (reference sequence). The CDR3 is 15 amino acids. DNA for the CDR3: TGTGCCAGCAGCTTATCTGAGAGTAGCAATCAGCCCCAGCATTTT. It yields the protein CASSLSESSNQPQHF.

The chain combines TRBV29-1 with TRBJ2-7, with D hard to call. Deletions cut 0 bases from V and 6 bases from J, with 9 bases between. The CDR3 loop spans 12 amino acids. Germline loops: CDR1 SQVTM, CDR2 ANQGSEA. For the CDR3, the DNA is TGCAGCGTTGAAGAGGGCCTGCGCGAGCAGTACTTC. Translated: CSVEEGLREQYF.

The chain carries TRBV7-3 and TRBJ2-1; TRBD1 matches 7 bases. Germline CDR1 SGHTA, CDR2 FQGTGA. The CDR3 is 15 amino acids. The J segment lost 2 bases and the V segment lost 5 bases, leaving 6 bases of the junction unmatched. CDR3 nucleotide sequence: TGTGCCAGCAGCCAAGAGACAGGGACCTACAATGAGCAGTTCTTC. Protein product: CASSQETGTYNEQFF.

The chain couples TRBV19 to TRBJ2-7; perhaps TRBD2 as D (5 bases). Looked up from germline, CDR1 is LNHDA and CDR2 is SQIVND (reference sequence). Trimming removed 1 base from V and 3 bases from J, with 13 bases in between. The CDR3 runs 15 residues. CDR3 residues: CASSIVSGRNYEQYF. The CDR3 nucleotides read TGTGCCAGTAGTATAGTCAGCGGAAGGAACTACGAGCAGTACTTC.

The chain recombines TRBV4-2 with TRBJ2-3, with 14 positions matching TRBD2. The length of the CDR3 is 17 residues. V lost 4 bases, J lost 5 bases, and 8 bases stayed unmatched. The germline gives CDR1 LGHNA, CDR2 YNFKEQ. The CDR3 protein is CASSRVTSGRGEDTQYF. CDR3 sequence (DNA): TGTGCCAGCAGCCGTGTGACTAGCGGGAGGGGAGAAGATACGCAGTATTTT.

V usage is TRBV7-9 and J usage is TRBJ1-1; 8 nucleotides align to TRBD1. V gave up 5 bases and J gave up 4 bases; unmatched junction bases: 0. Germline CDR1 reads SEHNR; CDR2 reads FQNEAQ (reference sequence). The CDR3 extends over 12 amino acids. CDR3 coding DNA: TGTGCCAGCAGCACAGGGGGCACTGAAGCTTTCTTT. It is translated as CASSTGGTEAFF. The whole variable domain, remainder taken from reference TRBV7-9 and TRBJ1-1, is DTGVSQNPRHKITKRGQNVTFRCDPISEHNRLYWYRQTLGQGPEFLTYFQNEAQLEKSRLLSDRFSAERPKGSFSTLEIQRTEQGDSAMYLCASSTGGTEAFFGQGTRLTVV.

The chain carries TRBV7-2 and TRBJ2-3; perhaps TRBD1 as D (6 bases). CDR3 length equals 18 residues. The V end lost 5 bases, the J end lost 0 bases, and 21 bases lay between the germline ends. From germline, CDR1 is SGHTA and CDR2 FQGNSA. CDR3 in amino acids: CASSPPSWPGASTDTQYF. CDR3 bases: TGTGCCAGCAGCCCCCCATCGTGGCCAGGGGCGAGCACAGATACGCAGTATTTT.

CDR3 amino acids: CASSLLDRVEEAFF. The CDR3 DNA follows: TGTGCCAGCAGTTTATTGGACAGGGTGGAGGAAGCTTTCTTT. The V and J genes are TRBV27 and TRBJ1-1; 8 positions agree with TRBD1. The V and J ends lost 1 base and 8 bases, in that order; junction bases with no gene match: 6. The CDR3 runs 14 residues. Germline values: CDR1 MNHEY, CDR2 SMNVEV (reference sequence).

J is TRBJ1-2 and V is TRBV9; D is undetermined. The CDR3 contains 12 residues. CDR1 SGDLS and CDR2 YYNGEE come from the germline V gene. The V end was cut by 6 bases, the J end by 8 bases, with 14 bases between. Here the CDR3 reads CASNGPTRGYTF. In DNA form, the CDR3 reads TGTGCCAGCAACGGTCCTACCCGGGGCTACACCTTC.

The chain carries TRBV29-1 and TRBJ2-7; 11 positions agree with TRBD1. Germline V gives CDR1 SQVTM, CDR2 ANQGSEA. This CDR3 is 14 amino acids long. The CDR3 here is CSAGGGTGGYEQYF. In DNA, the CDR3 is TGCAGTGCTGGGGGGGGGACAGGGGGCTACGAGCAGTACTTC.